Reported below is one T cell receptor beta chain. The sample holds one count of this clone. Its antigen target is currently unknown. Base-call qualities are not available, and no considerably larger clone is one nucleotide away. The immunoSEQ Assay, a bias-controlled multiplex PCR, was used to amplify TCRbeta CDR3 regions from genomic DNA. The original methods were these. Nucleated cell counts per sample were estimated from amplification of reference gene primers within the assay. Sequence reads were collapsed and filtered to measure the absolute abundance of every unique TCRbeta CDR3 rearrangement. Productive Simpson clonality was computed per sample as the square root of Simpson's diversity index over productive rearrangements. Here the immuneACCESS table is served through TCRdb, limited to in-frame sequences with V and J called. Missing clones are a known gap in these copies; in checked studies unresolved V genes cover under half, and the rest lacks a known reason. Clonal size and the V and J genes are those of that table, whereas D and trimming came from the DNA. This sample comprises 200,000 to 250,000 clones, about 84% of them detected only once. More than 9% of the sample goes to the ten largest clones.

Whole blood was collected in K2EDTA tubes by collaborating institutions according to the institutions' own protocols. For TCRbeta analysis, collaborators shipped samples in one of three forms: frozen whole blood, isolated PBMCs, or DNA extracted from either of those sample types. Including cysteine and phenylalanine, the CDR3 has 14 amino acids. The sequence is cut down to CDR3 DNA, 42 bases in frame from base 1. CDR1 and CDR2 are read off the germline V gene as ENHRY and SYGVKD. V loses 8 bases at its end and J loses 4 bases; junction bases beyond the gene matches: 7. The data are from a study of blood T cell repertoires in COVID-19 (dated by TCRdb to the early 2020s). Regarding the study in general: Samples covering the acute and convalescent phases of COVID-19 were provided by collaborators in the United States, Italy and Spain. The samples were drawn from two sources: the first 160 participants of the ongoing ImmuneRACE study, and approximately 1,300 subjects contributed by 6 global collaborators. The repertoires were released in a freely available public database meant as a resource for research on the immune response to SARS-CoV-2. Subjects who had been exposed to COVID-19, were actively infected with it, or had recovered from it provided the deeply sampled blood TCRbeta repertoires that made up the dataset. Where available, HLA class I and class II types were taken from metadata supplied by the sample provider and were not determined by assay-based typing. The material from the prospective study consisted of cDNA or gDNA derived from T cells, B-cell-depleted T cells, or PBMCs. A de-identified subject ID, COVID-19 status, age in years and sex were almost always included in the sample metadata.

Here is what the overall study found, with its caveats: Clinical and demographic metadata were provided uncurated, with the amount varying by source and participant.

This sequence was found in a man of 80 years or more with acute or convalescent COVID-19. Input material: peripheral blood. The rearranged segments are TRBV10-3 and TRBJ1-2, and 10 junction bases match TRBD1. The DNA reads TGTGCCATCGGATGGGGACAGGGGAGCTATGGCTACACCTTC. It is translated as CAIGWGQGSYGYTF.